The 30 T cell receptor beta chains below were found in one sample sequenced in a study of cytomegalovirus exposure and HLA in healthy donors. With 60 Vbeta and 13 Jbeta primers, the PCR was carried out. Clones were sequenced by immunoSEQ multiplex PCR, and TCRdb holds only the in-frame ones, with some missing. The data show about 160,000 clones, around 77% seen once. Sequencing was done on a sample of PBMCs. These receptors were obtained from a man over 45 in good health and CMV-seropositive.

The chain carries TRBV4-3 and TRBJ2-1; 8 bases are shared with TRBD2. V lost 4 bases, J lost 4 bases, and 12 bases stayed unmatched. Germline assignment: CDR1 LGHNA and CDR2 YSLEER. There are 17 residues in the CDR3. This chain's CDR3 is CASSPSPPGLEYNEQFF. CDR3 coding DNA: TGCGCCAGCAGCCCGTCACCTCCGGGACTAGAGTACAATGAGCAGTTCTTC.

This chain uses TRBV5-4 with TRBJ2-7; 7 nucleotides line up with TRBD1. The CDR3 spans 14 residues. Trimming at V came to 4 bases and at J to 2 bases, leaving 6 bases not matched to a gene. Germline V lookup: CDR1 SGHNT, CDR2 YYREEE (reference sequence). The CDR3 protein is CASSVEGATYEQYF. The CDR3 bases are TGTGCCAGCAGCGTTGAGGGGGCGACCTACGAGCAGTACTTC.

The chain employs TRBV5-1 and TRBJ1-4; weak D call: TRBD1 (5 bases). Germline loops: CDR1 SGHRS, CDR2 YFSETQ. Trimming took 0 bases from V and 1 from J, leaving 10 bases between them. CDR3 length: 16 amino acids. The CDR3 DNA reads as TGCGCCAGCAGCTTGGTCCGACAGATAACTAATGAAAAACTGTTTTTT. This sequence encodes CASSLVRQITNEKLFF. Using reference TRBV5-1 and TRBJ1-4 for the parts outside the CDR3, the full variable domain is KAGVTQTPRYLIKTRGQQVTLSCSPISGHRSVSWYQQTPGQGLQFLFEYFSETQRNKGNFPGRFSGRQFSNSRSEMNVSTLELGDSALYLCASSLVRQITNEKLFFGSGTQLSVL.

The chain joins TRBV27 to TRBJ2-7, with 10 bases lining up with TRBD1. Germline V CDR1 and CDR2: MNHEY, SMNVEV (reference sequence). CDR3 size: 15 residues. After removal of 2 bases from V and 5 bases from J, the junction contained 6 bases not matched to a gene. The chain's CDR3 is CASSLGQGGYHEQYF. The CDR3 DNA sequence: TGTGCCAGCAGTTTAGGACAGGGGGGCTATCACGAGCAGTACTTC.

This clone has just a few counts. The chain combines TRBV7-2 with TRBJ1-5; 7 nucleotides align to TRBD1. CDR3 length: 16 residues. Germline V lookup: CDR1 SGHTA, CDR2 FQGNSA. V shed 5 bases, J shed 6 bases, and the junction held 13 bases outside the gene matches. CDR3 coding DNA: TGTGCCAGCAGCACCCGACAGGGCGACGTCAGTCAGCCCCAGCATTTT. Its protein product is CASSTRQGDVSQPQHF.

The J gene is TRBJ1-2, the V gene TRBV9; D may be TRBD1 (6 bases). V lost 0 bases, J lost 4 bases, and 13 bases lay in between. CDR3 length: 15 residues. From germline, CDR1 is SGDLS and CDR2 YYNGEE. CDR3 amino acids: CASSVATGTFYGYTF. CDR3 coding DNA: TGTGCCAGCAGCGTAGCTACGGGGACATTCTATGGCTACACCTTC.

This clone was recorded only once. The CDR3 region has the DNA TGCAGCGTTGACAAACAGAGCCAGGGAGAGACCCAGTACTTC. Amino acid sequence: CSVDKQSQGETQYF. The V gene is TRBV29-1, the J gene TRBJ2-5, with D possibly TRBD1 on 5 matching bases. V was clipped by 3 bases and J by 4 bases, with 15 bases between them. This CDR3 region has 14 residues. CDR1 and CDR2 (germline): SQVTM, ANQGSEA.

The chain employs TRBV28 and TRBJ1-5; tentative D call: TRBD1 (6 bases). CDR1 and CDR2 (germline): MDHEN, SYDVKM. The CDR3 covers 14 residues. The germline V and J ends were trimmed by 6 bases and 7 bases, with 16 bases remaining between them. The CDR3, as DNA: TGTGCCAGCAGCCCTAGGGCAGGGGAACAGCCCCAGCATTTT. Its protein is CASSPRAGEQPQHF.

This clone showed up just a few times. This rearrangement joins TRBV13 to TRBJ2-7, with a possible D match to TRBD1 (6 bases). The CDR3 contains 15 residues. Germline V CDR1 and CDR2: PRHDT, FYEKMQ (reference sequence). The V gene lost 2 bases and the J gene lost 1 base, with 12 bases spanning the gap. CDR3: CASSLPGTSSYEQYF. CDR3 nucleotides: TGTGCCAGCAGCTTACCCGGGACATCGTCCTACGAGCAGTACTTC.

The chain uses TRBV11-2 and TRBJ1-2; D perhaps matches TRBD1 (5 bases). CDR3 length: 13 amino acids. V gave up 6 bases and J gave up 4 bases, with 12 bases separating them. Germline values: CDR1 SGHAT, CDR2 FQNNGV. CDR3 DNA: TGTGCCAGCAGACCTGACAGCTCCTATGGCTACACCTTC. It encodes CASRPDSSYGYTF.

This clone has a handful of counts. CDR3: CASSLGGTGKETQYF. CDR3 DNA sequence: TGTGCCAGCAGCTTAGGTGGGACAGGGAAAGAGACCCAGTACTTC. This chain joins TRBV11-2 and TRBJ2-5, with 9 bases identical to TRBD1. This CDR3 comprises 15 residues. V trimming: 1 base; J trimming: 3 bases; junction bases outside the gene matches: 3. Germline values: CDR1 SGHAT, CDR2 FQNNGV.

The chain combines TRBV11-2 with TRBJ2-3, with 8 bases identical to TRBD2. From germline, CDR1 is SGHAT and CDR2 FQNNGV. V trimming: 8 bases; J trimming: 5 bases; junction bases outside the gene matches: 9. The CDR3 runs to 14 residues. CDR3 region: CASGVGGGRDTQYF. The CDR3 nucleotides are TGTGCCAGCGGGGTAGGCGGGGGGAGAGATACGCAGTATTTT. Together with reference TRBV11-2 and TRBJ2-3, the CDR3 gives the full variable domain: EAGVAQSPRYKIIEKRQSVAFWCNPISGHATLYWYQQILGQGPKLLIQFQNNGVVDDSQLPKDRFSAERLKGVDSTLKIQPAKLEDSAVYLCASGVGGGRDTQYFGPGTRLTVL.

In its sample, this clone was seen a few times. The chain joins TRBV19 to TRBJ1-2, with D perhaps matching TRBD1 (6 bases). The CDR3 runs to 13 residues. CDR1 LNHDA and CDR2 SQIVND come from the germline V gene (reference sequence). V was trimmed by 10 bases and J by 0 bases, leaving 12 bases between them. This CDR3 reads CATNRDANYGYTF. CDR3 DNA: TGTGCCACCAACAGGGATGCTAACTATGGCTACACCTTC.

Here the CDR3 DNA reads TGTGCCAGCAGCTTAGTAAGCGACGGCGAAGCTTTCTTT. It specifies CASSLVSDGEAFF. This sequence joins TRBV7-9 and TRBJ1-1; D is unresolved. V was cut by 1 base and J by 8 bases, with 11 bases left in between. This CDR3 contains 13 residues. From germline, CDR1 is SEHNR and CDR2 FQNEAQ (reference sequence). Complete variable domain (other parts from reference TRBV7-9 and TRBJ1-1): DTGVSQNPRHKITKRGQNVTFRCDPISEHNRLYWYRQTLGQGPEFLTYFQNEAQLEKSRLLSDRFSAERPKGSFSTLEIQRTEQGDSAMYLCASSLVSDGEAFFGQGTRLTVV.

V usage is TRBV28 and J usage is TRBJ2-1; 7 bases are shared with TRBD1. CDR1 is MDHEN and CDR2 is SYDVKM in the germline V gene. The CDR3 has 15 residues. Trimming took 6 bases from V and 3 from J; bases not matched to a gene: 8. CDR3 nucleotides: TGTGCCAGCAGAATAGGACAGGTTTACTACAATGAGCAGTTCTTC. This encodes CASRIGQVYYNEQFF.

The chain combines TRBV4-3 with TRBJ2-7, with 9 bases aligning to TRBD1. The germline V gene has CDR1 LGHNA and CDR2 YSLEER. CDR3 length: 14 amino acids. The junction had 5 bases not matched to a gene; V was cut back by 5 bases and J by 3 bases. CDR3 coding DNA: TGCGCCAGCAGCTTAGGACAGGGGATCTACGAGCAGTACTTC. Protein sequence: CASSLGQGIYEQYF.

The rearrangement joins TRBV14 to TRBJ2-3; weak D call: TRBD1 (6 bases). V lost 4 bases to trimming and J lost 2 bases, with 16 bases between them. Germline CDR1 and CDR2: SGHDN and FVKESK. CDR3 length equals 16 residues. CDR3 nucleotides: TGTGCCAGCAGCCCAGGGACATGGGCGATCACAGATACGCAGTATTTT. Its protein is CASSPGTWAITDTQYF.

This clone was seen just once. V usage is TRBV5-4 and J usage is TRBJ2-3; 8 nucleotides line up with TRBD2. V gave up 5 bases and J gave up 3 bases; unmatched junction bases: 8. Germline V gene lookup returns CDR1 SGHNT and CDR2 YYREEE (reference sequence). The CDR3 is 15 residues long. This CDR3 reads CASSFGGGMTDTQYF. The CDR3 DNA is TGTGCCAGCAGTTTCGGGGGGGGGATGACAGATACGCAGTATTTT.

The genes are TRBV19 and TRBJ2-3; TRBD1 matches 8 bases. The CDR3 extends over 16 amino acids. J lost 0 bases, V lost 6 bases, and 8 bases had no gene match. Germline loops: CDR1 LNHDA, CDR2 SQIVND (reference sequence). For the CDR3, the DNA is TGTGCCAGTAGAACAACCGGGACAGGAAGCACAGATACGCAGTATTTT. Translated: CASRTTGTGSTDTQYF. The variable domain in full, completed from reference TRBV19 and TRBJ2-3, reads DGGITQSPKYLFRKEGQNVTLSCEQNLNHDAMYWYRQDPGQGLRLIYYSQIVNDFQKGDIAEGYSVSREKKESFPLTVTSAQKNPTAFYLCASRTTGTGSTDTQYFGPGTRLTVL.

The gene calls are TRBV19 and TRBJ2-1, with 9 bases lining up with TRBD2. Germline V gene data show CDR1 as LNHDA and CDR2 as SQIVND (reference sequence). The J segment lost 5 bases and the V segment lost 3 bases, leaving 5 bases of the junction unmatched. This CDR3 is built from 15 residues. The CDR3 DNA reads TGTGCCAGTAGTATTCTGGCGGGGGGGCACAATGAGCAGTTCTTC. Protein product: CASSILAGGHNEQFF.

This rearrangement joins TRBV4-1 to TRBJ2-5; a possible D gene is TRBD2 (6 bases). The CDR3 spans 14 residues. Trimming removed 1 base at V and 4 bases at J, with 10 bases between. From germline, CDR1 is MGHRA and CDR2 YSYEKL. The CDR3 spells CASSQVGGLETQYF. The DNA of the CDR3 is TGCGCCAGCAGCCAAGTGGGGGGACTAGAGACCCAGTACTTC.

The rearrangement joins TRBV5-1 to TRBJ2-6; D is perhaps TRBD2 (7 bases). V was trimmed by 6 bases and J by 0 bases, leaving 19 bases between them. The CDR3 totals 18 residues. Germline V gene sequence: CDR1 SGHRS, CDR2 YFSETQ. The CDR3 region is CASTSRRGALSGANVLTF. The DNA of the CDR3 is TGCGCCAGCACCTCACGACGGGGGGCCCTCTCTGGGGCCAACGTCCTGACTTTC.

The genes are TRBV5-5 and TRBJ2-7; 14 positions match TRBD2. V was clipped by 0 bases and J by 6 bases; unmatched bases: 5. CDR1 SGHKS and CDR2 YYEKEE come from the germline V gene (reference sequence). The CDR3 contains 16 residues. This chain's CDR3 is CASSLGGGLAGVEQYF. For the CDR3, the DNA is TGTGCCAGCAGCTTGGGAGGGGGACTAGCGGGGGTCGAGCAGTACTTC.

The gene calls are TRBV9 and TRBJ2-1; 11 nucleotides line up with TRBD2. The junction had 3 bases not matched to a gene; V was cut back by 0 bases and J by 7 bases. Germline V CDR1 and CDR2: SGDLS, YYNGEE. This CDR3 spans 15 amino acids. The CDR3 nucleotides are TGTGCCAGCAGCGTAGTGGCTAGCGGGGGGAATGAGCAGTTCTTC. Translated, it gives CASSVVASGGNEQFF.

The V gene is TRBV11-3, the J gene TRBJ2-2, with 10 bases lining up with TRBD1. Germline V lookup: CDR1 SGHNT, CDR2 YENEEA. The CDR3 runs 17 residues. V lost 1 base and J lost 3; bases outside the gene matches: 5. The CDR3 here is CASSLVSGTGDTGELFF. CDR3 coding DNA: TGTGCCAGCAGCTTAGTCTCCGGGACAGGGGACACCGGGGAGCTGTTTTTT. Drawing the rest from reference TRBV11-3 and TRBJ2-2, the complete variable domain is EAGVVQSPRYKIIEKKQPVAFWCNPISGHNTLYWYLQNLGQGPELLIRYENEEAVDDSQLPKDRFSAERLKGVDSTLKIQPAELGDSAVYLCASSLVSGTGDTGELFFGEGSRLTVL.

This clone turned up a few times. The chain links TRBV27 to TRBJ1-5; no firm D call. The germline gives CDR1 MNHEY, CDR2 SMNVEV (reference sequence). The V end lost 8 bases, the J end lost 2 bases, and 13 bases lay between the germline ends. CDR3 length equals 14 residues. The CDR3 nucleotides are TGTGCCAGCCGTACCACCGGGGGCAATCAGCCCCAGCATTTT. Its translation: CASRTTGGNQPQHF.

V usage is TRBV14 and J usage is TRBJ2-5, with D unresolved. In germline, CDR1 is SGHDN, CDR2 FVKESK. The CDR3 loop spans 14 amino acids. The V end lost 0 bases, the J end lost 7 bases, and 12 bases lay between the germline ends. This CDR3 is CASSQDGARWTQYF. The CDR3 DNA is TGTGCCAGCAGCCAAGATGGAGCGCGGTGGACCCAGTACTTC. The full variable domain, its missing parts supplied by reference TRBV14 and TRBJ2-5, is EAGVTQFPSHSVIEKGQTVTLRCDPISGHDNLYWYRRVMGKEIKFLLHFVKESKQDESGMPNNRFLAERTGGTYSTLKVQPAELEDSGVYFCASSQDGARWTQYFGPGTRLLVL.

The chain combines TRBV5-3 with TRBJ2-2; 8 bases agree with TRBD2. TRBV5-3 belongs to the ORF category, with a function that is uncertain. With 1 base clipped from V and 6 bases from J, the junction kept 5 bases outside the gene matches. CDR3 length: 15 residues. This CDR3 is CARSLLIAGSGELFF. CDR3 in DNA: TGTGCCAGAAGCTTGTTGATAGCGGGGTCCGGGGAGCTGTTTTTT.

This clone was observed once. The gene calls are TRBV10-3 and TRBJ1-1, with TRBD1 matching over 8 bases. Losses at the gene ends were 1 base for V and 5 bases for J; bases not matched to a gene: 6. This CDR3 has 15 residues. Germline assignment: CDR1 ENHRY and CDR2 SYGVKD. The CDR3 DNA follows: TGTGCCATCAGTGAGTTAGGACAGGGCGAGACTGAAGCTTTCTTT. Encoded protein: CAISELGQGETEAFF.

V is TRBV27 and J is TRBJ2-7; 10 positions agree with TRBD1. This CDR3 comprises 15 residues. V was pared by 3 bases and J by 4 bases, with 6 bases of the junction left unmatched. Germline CDR1 is MNHEY and CDR2 is SMNVEV (reference sequence). The DNA for the CDR3 is TGTGCCAGCAGTTTGATGACAGGGGGCGCATACGAGCAGTACTTC. It translates to CASSLMTGGAYEQYF.